This T cell receptor beta chain was identified in a study of T-cell memory formation after mild COVID-19. The length of the CDR3 is 14 residues. Germline CDR1 reads ENHRY; CDR2 reads SYGVKD. The J segment lost 8 bases and the V segment lost 6 bases, leaving 9 bases of the junction unmatched. Broader study findings: Largely, contracting CD4+ clones fell within CM and EM, and contracting CD8+ clones within EMRA.

Amplification by 5'RACE using constant-segment primers produced TCR alpha and TCR beta cDNA libraries that carried sample barcodes and UMIs. TCRdb ran MiXCR on the 5' RACE reads and lists one entry per CDR3 protein. The sample consists of 350,000 or so distinct CDR3 sequences, roughly 13% of them appearing once. Many counts were recorded for this clonotype. As yet, its antigen is unknown. The V and J genes are TRBV10-3 and TRBJ2-1; 8 positions match TRBD2. Sequenced material: PBMCs or a T cell subset sorted from them (not recorded which). The sequence derives from a man aged 18 to 35 who had mild COVID-19 (a few samples of this study predate the infection). Cell type and time point are not known. The DNA for the CDR3 is TGTGCCATCAGGGACCCTCACGGGGGGGATGAGCAGTTCTTC. This sequence encodes CAIRDPHGGDEQFF.